The present T cell receptor beta chain was sequenced within a study of a mutant IDH1 vaccine in newly diagnosed glioma. Data came from immunoSEQ multiplex PCR; TCRdb stores just in-frame clones and leaves some out. The sample yields 100,000 to 120,000 clones, 90% seen once. Time point described: week 11, during vaccination. With topical imiquimod, each dose of the vaccine consisted of 300 ug of mutant IDH1 20-mer peptide. As to this clone: Its antigen is not known.

Sequenced here: PBMCs, sampled from a glioma patient whose treatment included an IDH1 peptide vaccine. The receptor was isolated from a woman aged 45-59 years with glioma.

This CDR3 is CASSLRTGAAGETQYF. The CDR3 DNA reads as TGTGCCAGCAGCTTACGGACGGGTGCGGCCGGAGAGACCCAGTACTTC. V gene TRBV9 combines with J gene TRBJ2-5; D gene unclear. Germline loops: CDR1 SGDLS, CDR2 YYNGEE. Trimming stripped 4 bases from V and 4 bases from J, with 20 bases between. The CDR3 loop spans 16 amino acids.